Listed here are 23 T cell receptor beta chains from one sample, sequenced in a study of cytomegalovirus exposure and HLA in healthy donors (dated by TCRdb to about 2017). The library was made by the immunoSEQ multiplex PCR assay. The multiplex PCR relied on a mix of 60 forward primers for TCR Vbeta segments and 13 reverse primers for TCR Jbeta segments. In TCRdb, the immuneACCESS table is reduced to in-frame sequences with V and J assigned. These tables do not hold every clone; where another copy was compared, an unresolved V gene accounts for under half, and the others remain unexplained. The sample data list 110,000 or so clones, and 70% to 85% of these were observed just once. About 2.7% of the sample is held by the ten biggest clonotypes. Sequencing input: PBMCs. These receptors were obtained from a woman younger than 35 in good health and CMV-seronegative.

The CDR3 DNA sequence: TGTGCCAGCAGCTTTTGGGGGGTATATGGCTACACCTTC. Translating gives CASSFWGVYGYTF. The V and J genes are TRBV5-4 and TRBJ1-2; a weak D match, TRBD1 (5 bases). Germline-derived CDR1 and CDR2 are SGHNT and YYREEE (reference sequence). The CDR3 loop spans 13 amino acids. With 2 bases removed from V and 5 bases from J, the gap between germline ends came to 10 bases. Drawing the rest from reference TRBV5-4 and TRBJ1-2, the complete variable domain is ETGVTQSPTHLIKTRGQQVTLRCSSQSGHNTVSWYQQALGQGPQFIFQYYREEENGRGNFPPRFSGLQFPNYSSELNVNALELDDSALYLCASSFWGVYGYTFGSGTRLTVV.

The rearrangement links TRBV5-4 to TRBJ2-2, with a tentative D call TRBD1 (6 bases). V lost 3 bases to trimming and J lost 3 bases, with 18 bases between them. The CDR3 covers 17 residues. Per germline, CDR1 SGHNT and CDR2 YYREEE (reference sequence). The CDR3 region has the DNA TGTGCCAGCAGCTGCCTGGTCGGGGACACCGACACCGGGGAGCTGTTTTTT. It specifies CASSCLVGDTDTGELFF.

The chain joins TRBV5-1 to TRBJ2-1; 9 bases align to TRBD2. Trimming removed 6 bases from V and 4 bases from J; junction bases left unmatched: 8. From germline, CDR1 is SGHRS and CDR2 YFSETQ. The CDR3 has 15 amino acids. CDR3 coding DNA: TGCGCCAGCAAGAAGACTAGCGGAATATACAATGAGCAGTTCTTC. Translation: CASKKTSGIYNEQFF.

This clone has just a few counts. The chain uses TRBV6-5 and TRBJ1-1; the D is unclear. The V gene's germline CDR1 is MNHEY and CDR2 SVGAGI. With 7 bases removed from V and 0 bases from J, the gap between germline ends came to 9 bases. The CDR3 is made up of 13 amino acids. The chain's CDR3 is CASTFSVNTEAFF. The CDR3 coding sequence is TGTGCCAGCACCTTTAGCGTGAACACTGAAGCTTTCTTT.

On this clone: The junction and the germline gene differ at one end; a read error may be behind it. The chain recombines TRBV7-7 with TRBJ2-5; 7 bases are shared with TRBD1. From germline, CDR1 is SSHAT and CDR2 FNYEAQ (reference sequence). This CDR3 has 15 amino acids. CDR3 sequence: CASSLRTGGQETQYF. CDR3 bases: TGTGCTAGCAGCTTGAGGACAGGTGGGCAAGAGACCCAGTACTTC.

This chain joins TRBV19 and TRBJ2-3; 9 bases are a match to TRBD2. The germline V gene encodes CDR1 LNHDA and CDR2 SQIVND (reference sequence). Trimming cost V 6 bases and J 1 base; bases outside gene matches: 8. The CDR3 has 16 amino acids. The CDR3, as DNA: TGTGCCAGTAGCCCCGCGGGGGGGACGGGCACAGATACGCAGTATTTT. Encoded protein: CASSPAGGTGTDTQYF.

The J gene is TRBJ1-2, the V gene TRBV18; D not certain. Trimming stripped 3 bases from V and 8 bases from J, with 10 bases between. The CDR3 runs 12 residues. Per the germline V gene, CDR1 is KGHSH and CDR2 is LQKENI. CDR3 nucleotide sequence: TGTGCCAGCTCACCCGCGGAGGCCGGCTACACCTTC. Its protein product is CASSPAEAGYTF.

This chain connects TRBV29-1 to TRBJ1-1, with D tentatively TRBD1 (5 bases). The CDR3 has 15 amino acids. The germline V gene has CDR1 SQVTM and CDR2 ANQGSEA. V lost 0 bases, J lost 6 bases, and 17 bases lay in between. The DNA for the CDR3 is TGCAGCGTTGAAGACTTCGGGGGGGGAAGGGCTGAAGCTTTCTTT. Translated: CSVEDFGGGRAEAFF.

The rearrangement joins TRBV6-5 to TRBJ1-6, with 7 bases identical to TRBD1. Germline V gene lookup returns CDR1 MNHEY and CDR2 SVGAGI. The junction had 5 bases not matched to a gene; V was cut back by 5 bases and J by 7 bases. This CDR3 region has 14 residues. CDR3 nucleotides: TGTGCCAGCAGTCTACCGGGACAGAATTCACCCCTCCACTTT. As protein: CASSLPGQNSPLHF.

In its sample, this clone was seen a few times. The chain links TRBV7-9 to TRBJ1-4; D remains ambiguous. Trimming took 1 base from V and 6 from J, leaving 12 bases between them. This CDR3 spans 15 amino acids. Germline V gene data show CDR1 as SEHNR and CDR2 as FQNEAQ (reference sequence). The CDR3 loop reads CASSLGTGVDEKLFF. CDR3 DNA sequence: TGTGCCAGCAGCTTAGGGACCGGGGTGGATGAAAAACTGTTTTTT.

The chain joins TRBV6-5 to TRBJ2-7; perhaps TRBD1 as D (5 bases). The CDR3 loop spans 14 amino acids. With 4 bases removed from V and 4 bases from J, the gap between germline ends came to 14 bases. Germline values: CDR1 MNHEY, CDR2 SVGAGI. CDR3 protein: CASSSQGRTYEQYF. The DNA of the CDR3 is TGTGCCAGCAGTTCGCAGGGTAGGACATACGAGCAGTACTTC.

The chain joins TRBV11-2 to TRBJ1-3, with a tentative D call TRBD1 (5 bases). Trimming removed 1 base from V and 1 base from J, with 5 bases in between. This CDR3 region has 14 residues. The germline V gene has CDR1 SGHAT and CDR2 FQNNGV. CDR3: CASSLAGSGNTIYF. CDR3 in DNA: TGTGCCAGCAGCTTAGCAGGGTCTGGAAACACCATATATTTT.

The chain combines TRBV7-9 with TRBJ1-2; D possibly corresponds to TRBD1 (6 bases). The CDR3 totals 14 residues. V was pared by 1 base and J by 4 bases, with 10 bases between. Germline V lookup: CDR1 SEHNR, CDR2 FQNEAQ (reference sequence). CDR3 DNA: TGTGCCAGCAGCTTAGTGGGACAAGGCTATGGCTACACCTTC. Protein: CASSLVGQGYGYTF.

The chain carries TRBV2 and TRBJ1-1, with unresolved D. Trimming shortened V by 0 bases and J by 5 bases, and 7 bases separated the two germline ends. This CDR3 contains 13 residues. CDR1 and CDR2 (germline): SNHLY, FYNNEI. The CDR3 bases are TGTGCCAGCAGTGAAGCGGACTGGACTGAAGCTTTCTTT. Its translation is CASSEADWTEAFF.

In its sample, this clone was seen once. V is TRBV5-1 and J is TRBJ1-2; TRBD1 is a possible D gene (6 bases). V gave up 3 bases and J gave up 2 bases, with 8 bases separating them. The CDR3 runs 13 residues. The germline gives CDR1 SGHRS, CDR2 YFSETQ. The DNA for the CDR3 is TGCGCCAGCAGCTCGGGACAAAACTATGGCTACACCTTC. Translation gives CASSSGQNYGYTF. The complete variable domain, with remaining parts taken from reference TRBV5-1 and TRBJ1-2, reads KAGVTQTPRYLIKTRGQQVTLSCSPISGHRSVSWYQQTPGQGLQFLFEYFSETQRNKGNFPGRFSGRQFSNSRSEMNVSTLELGDSALYLCASSSGQNYGYTFGSGTRLTVV.

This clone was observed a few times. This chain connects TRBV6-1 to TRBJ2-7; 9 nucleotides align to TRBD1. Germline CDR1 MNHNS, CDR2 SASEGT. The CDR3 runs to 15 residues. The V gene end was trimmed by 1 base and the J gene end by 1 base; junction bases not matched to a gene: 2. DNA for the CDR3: TGTGCCAGCAGTGAAGTAGGGACAGGGTCCTACGAGCAGTACTTC. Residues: CASSEVGTGSYEQYF.

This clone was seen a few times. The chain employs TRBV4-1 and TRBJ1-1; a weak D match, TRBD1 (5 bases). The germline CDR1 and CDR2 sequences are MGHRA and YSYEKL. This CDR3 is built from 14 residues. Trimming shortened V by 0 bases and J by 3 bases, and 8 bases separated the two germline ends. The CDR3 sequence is CASSQEQAHTEAFF. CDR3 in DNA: TGCGCCAGCAGCCAAGAACAGGCCCACACTGAAGCTTTCTTT.

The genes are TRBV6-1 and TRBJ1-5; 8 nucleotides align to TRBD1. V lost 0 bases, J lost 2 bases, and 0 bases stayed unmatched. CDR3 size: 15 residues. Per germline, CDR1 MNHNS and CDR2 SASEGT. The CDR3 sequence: CASSEAGQGNQPQHF. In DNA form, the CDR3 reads TGTGCCAGCAGTGAAGCGGGACAGGGCAATCAGCCCCAGCATTTT.

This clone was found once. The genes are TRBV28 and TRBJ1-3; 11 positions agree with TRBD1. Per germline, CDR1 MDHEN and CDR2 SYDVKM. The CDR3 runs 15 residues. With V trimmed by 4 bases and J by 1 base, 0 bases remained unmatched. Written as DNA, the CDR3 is TGTGCCAGCAGTTGGGACAGGGGGTCTGGAAACACCATATATTTT. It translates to CASSWDRGSGNTIYF.

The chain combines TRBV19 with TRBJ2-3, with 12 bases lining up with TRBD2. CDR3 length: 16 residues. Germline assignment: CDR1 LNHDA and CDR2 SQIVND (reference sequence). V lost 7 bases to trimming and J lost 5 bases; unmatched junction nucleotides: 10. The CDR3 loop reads CASTFRLAGAVDTQYF. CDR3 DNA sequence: TGTGCCAGTACCTTTAGACTAGCGGGGGCGGTAGATACGCAGTATTTT. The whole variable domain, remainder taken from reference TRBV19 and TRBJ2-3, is DGGITQSPKYLFRKEGQNVTLSCEQNLNHDAMYWYRQDPGQGLRLIYYSQIVNDFQKGDIAEGYSVSREKKESFPLTVTSAQKNPTAFYLCASTFRLAGAVDTQYFGPGTRLTVL.

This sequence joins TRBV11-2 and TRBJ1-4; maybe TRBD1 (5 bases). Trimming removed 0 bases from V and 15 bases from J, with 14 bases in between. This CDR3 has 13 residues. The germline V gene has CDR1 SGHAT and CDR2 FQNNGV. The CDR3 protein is CASSLDDRGAVFF. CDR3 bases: TGTGCCAGCAGCTTAGACGATCGCGGGGCAGTGTTTTTT.

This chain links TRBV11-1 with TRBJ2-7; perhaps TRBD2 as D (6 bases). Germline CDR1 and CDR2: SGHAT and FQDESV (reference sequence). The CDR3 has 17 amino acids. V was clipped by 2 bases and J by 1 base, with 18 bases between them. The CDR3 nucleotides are TGTGCCAGCAGCTTAACCGTGGGACTCCTTTCTTCCTACGAGCAGTACTTC. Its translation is CASSLTVGLLSSYEQYF.

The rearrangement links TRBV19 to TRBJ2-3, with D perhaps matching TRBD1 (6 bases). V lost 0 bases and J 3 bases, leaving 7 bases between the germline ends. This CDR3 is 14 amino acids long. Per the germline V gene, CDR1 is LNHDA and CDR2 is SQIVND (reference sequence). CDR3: CASSIEQGTDTQYF. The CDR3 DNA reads TGTGCCAGTAGTATAGAGCAGGGGACAGATACGCAGTATTTT.